This TCR beta chain is from a study of monozygotic twins with inflammatory bowel disease. Study-wide results and limits: Compared with healthy co-twins, IBD patients showed reduced TCRbeta repertoire diversity by inverse Simpson. Especially with disease activity, IBD patients had fewer clonotypes in common with others than healthy twins did.

The CDR3 has 16 residues. Germline V gene sequence: CDR1 PRHDT, CDR2 FYEKMQ (reference sequence). Addition of UMIs with a 6-nucleotide sample barcode was achieved by template switching. TCRdb re-called the 5' RACE reads; every CDR3 protein appears as one record, without DNA. The specimen's table records about 330,000 distinct CDR3 sequences. In the case of this clonotype: Its antigen is undetermined.

This clonotype originated in a human donor with ulcerative colitis or Crohn's disease, or a healthy co-twin of an affected twin (not recorded which). The sequencing input was blood. V gene TRBV13 combines with J gene TRBJ2-7; TCRdb outputs TRBD1, but without DNA this stays unchecked. This chain's CDR3 is CASSLGLAGVTYEQYF.